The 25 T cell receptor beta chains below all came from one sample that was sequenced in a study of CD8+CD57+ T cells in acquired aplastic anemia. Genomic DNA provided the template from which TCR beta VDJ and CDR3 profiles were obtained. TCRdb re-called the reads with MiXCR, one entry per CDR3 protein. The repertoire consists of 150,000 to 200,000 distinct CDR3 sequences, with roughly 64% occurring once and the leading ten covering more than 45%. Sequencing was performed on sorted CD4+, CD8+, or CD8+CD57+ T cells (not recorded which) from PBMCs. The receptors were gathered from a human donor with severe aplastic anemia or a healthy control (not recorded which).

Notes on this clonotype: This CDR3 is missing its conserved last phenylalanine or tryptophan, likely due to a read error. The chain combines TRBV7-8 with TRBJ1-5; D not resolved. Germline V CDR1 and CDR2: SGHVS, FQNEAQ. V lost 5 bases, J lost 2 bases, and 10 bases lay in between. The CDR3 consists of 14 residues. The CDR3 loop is CASSPGQGNQPQHL. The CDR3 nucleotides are TGTGCCAGCAGCCCCGGTCAGGGCAATCAGCCCCAGCATTTG.

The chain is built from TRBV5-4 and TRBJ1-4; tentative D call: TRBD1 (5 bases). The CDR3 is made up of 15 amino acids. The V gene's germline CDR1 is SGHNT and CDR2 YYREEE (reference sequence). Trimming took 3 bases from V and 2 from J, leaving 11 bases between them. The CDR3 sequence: CASSSGRTTNEKLFF. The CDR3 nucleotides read TGTGCCAGCAGCTCGGGGCGGACGACTAATGAAAAACTGTTTTTT.

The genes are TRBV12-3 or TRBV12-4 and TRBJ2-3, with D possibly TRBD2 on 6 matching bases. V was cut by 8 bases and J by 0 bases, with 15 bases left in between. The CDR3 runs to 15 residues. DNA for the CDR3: TGTGCCAGCCTCCCGGGACTGGGGAGCACAGATACGCAGTATTTT. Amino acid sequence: CASLPGLGSTDTQYF.

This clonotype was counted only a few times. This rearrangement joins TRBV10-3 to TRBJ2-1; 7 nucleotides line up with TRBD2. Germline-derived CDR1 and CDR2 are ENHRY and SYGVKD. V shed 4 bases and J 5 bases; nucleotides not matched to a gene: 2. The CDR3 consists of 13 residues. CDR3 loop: CAISGLADNEQFF. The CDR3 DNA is TGTGCCATCAGTGGACTAGCCGACAATGAGCAGTTCTTC.

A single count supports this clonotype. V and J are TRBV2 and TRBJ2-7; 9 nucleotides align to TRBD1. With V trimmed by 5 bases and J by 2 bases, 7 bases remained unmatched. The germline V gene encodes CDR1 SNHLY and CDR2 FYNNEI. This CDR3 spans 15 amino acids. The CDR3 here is CASSPRGTGTYEQYF. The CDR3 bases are TGTGCCAGCAGTCCCCGGGGGACAGGGACCTACGAGCAGTACTTC. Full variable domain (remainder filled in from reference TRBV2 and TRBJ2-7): EPEVTQTPSHQVTQMGQEVILRCVPISNHLYFYWYRQILGQKVEFLVSFYNNEISEKSEIFDDQFSVERPDGSNFTLKIRSTKLEDSAMYFCASSPRGTGTYEQYFGPGTRLTVT.

Written as DNA, the CDR3 is TGTGCCGGTGACAGGGGATCACCAGATACGCAGTATTTT. It specifies CAGDRGSPDTQYF. V is TRBV2 and J is TRBJ2-3, with 8 bases identical to TRBD1. With V trimmed by 11 bases and J by 4 bases, 8 bases remained unmatched. The CDR3 extends over 13 amino acids. Germline CDR1 reads SNHLY; CDR2 reads FYNNEI.

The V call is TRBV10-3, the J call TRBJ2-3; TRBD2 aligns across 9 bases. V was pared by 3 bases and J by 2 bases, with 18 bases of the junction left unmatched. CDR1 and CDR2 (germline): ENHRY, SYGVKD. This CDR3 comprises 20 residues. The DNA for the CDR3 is TGTGCCATCAGTGATTACGCCCTTCTACTAGCGGGCCAGCCCACAGATACGCAGTATTTT. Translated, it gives CAISDYALLLAGQPTDTQYF.

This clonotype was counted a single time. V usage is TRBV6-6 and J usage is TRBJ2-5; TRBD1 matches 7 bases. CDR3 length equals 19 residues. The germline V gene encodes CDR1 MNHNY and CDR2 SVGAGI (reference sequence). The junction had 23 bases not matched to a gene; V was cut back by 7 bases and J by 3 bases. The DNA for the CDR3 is TGTGCCAGCACCCCCGGGCCGTGGTTAGGGGGCCCTACAAAAGAGACCCAGTACTTC. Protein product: CASTPGPWLGGPTKETQYF.

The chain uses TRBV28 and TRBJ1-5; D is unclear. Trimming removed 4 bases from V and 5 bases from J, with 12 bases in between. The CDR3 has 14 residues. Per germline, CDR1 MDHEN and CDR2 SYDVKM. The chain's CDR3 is CASSSNQPYQPQHF. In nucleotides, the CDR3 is TGTGCCAGCAGTTCGAACCAACCCTATCAGCCCCAGCATTTT.

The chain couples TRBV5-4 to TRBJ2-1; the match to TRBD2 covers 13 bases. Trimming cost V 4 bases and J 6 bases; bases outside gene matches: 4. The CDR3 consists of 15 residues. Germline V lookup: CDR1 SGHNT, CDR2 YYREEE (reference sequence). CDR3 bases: TGTGCCAGCAGCATGGGACTAGCGGGACGCAATGAGCAGTTCTTC. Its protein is CASSMGLAGRNEQFF. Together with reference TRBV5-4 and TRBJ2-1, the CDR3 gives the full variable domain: ETGVTQSPTHLIKTRGQQVTLRCSSQSGHNTVSWYQQALGQGPQFIFQYYREEENGRGNFPPRFSGLQFPNYSSELNVNALELDDSALYLCASSMGLAGRNEQFFGPGTRLTVL.

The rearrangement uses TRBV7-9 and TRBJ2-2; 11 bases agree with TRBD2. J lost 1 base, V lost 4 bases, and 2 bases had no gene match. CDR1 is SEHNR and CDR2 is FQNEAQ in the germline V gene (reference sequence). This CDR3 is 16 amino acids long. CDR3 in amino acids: CASSSTSGGNTGELFF. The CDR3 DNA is TGTGCCAGCAGCTCCACTAGCGGGGGGAACACCGGGGAGCTGTTTTTT.

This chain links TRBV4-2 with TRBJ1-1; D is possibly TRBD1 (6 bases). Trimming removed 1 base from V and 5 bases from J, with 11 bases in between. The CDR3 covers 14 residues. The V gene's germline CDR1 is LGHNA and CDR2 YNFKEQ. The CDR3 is CASSQAGAVTEAFF. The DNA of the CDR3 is TGTGCCAGCAGCCAAGCAGGGGCGGTAACTGAAGCTTTCTTT.

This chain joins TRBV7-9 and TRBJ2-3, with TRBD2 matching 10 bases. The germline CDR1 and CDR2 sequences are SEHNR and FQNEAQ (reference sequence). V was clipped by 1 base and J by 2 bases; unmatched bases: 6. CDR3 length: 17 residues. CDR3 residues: CASSLGRLAGVTDTQYF. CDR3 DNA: TGTGCCAGCAGCTTAGGACGTCTAGCGGGGGTCACAGATACGCAGTATTTT.

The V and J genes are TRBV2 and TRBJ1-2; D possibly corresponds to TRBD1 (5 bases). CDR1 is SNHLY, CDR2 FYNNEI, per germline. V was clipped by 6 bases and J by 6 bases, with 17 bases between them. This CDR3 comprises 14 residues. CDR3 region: CASSYAVTVHGYTF. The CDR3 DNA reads TGTGCCAGCAGCTACGCCGTGACAGTCCATGGCTACACCTTC.

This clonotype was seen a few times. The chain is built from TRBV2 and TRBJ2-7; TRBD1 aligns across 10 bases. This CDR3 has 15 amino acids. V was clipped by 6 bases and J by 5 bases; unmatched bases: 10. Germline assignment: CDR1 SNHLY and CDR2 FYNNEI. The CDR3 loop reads CASSYRPGQGNEQYF. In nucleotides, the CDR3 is TGTGCCAGCAGCTATAGGCCGGGACAGGGGAACGAGCAGTACTTC. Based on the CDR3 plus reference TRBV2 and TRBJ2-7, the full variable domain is EPEVTQTPSHQVTQMGQEVILRCVPISNHLYFYWYRQILGQKVEFLVSFYNNEISEKSEIFDDQFSVERPDGSNFTLKIRSTKLEDSAMYFCASSYRPGQGNEQYFGPGTRLTVT.

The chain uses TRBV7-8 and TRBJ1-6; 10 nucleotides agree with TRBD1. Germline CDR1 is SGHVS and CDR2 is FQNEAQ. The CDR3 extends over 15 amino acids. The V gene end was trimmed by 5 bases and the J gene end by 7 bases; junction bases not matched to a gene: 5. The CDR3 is CASSAGQGYNSPLHF. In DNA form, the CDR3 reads TGTGCCAGCAGCGCGGGACAGGGGTACAATTCACCCCTCCACTTT.

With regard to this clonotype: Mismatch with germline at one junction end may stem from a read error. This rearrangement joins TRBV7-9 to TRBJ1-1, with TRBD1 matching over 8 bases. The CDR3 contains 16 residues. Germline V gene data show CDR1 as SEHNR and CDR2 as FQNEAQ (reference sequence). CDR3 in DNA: TGCGCCAGCAGCTTTCCAGGGGGCTCCGGGGACACTGAAGCTTTCTTT. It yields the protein CASSFPGGSGDTEAFF.

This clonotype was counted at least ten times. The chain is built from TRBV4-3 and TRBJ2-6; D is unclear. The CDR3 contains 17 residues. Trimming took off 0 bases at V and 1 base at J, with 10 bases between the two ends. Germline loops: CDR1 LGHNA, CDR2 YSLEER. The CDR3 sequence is CASSQELTFSGANVLTF. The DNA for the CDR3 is TGCGCCAGCAGCCAAGAATTAACGTTTTCTGGGGCCAACGTCCTGACTTTC.

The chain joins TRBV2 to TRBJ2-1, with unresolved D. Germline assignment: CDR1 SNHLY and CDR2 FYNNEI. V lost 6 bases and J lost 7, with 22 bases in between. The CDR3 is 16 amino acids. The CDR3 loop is CASSQGLTALLNEQFF. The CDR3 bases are TGTGCCAGCAGCCAAGGGCTAACCGCTTTACTTAATGAGCAGTTCTTC.

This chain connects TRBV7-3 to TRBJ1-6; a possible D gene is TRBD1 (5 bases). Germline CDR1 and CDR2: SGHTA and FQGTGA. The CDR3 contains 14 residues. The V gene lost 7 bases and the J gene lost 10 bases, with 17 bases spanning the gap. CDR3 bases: TGTGCCAGCACCCTGGGGCCCCGAGCGTCACCCCTCCACTTT. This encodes CASTLGPRASPLHF.

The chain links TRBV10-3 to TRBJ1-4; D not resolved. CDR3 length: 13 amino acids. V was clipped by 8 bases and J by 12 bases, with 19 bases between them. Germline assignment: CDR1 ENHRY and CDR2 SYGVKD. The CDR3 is CAIGVRNGGELFF. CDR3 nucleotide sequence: TGTGCCATCGGGGTCAGAAATGGTGGGGAACTGTTTTTT.

CDR3 amino acids: CASSYGGNEQYF. CDR3 bases: TGTGCCAGCAGTTACGGGGGCAACGAGCAGTACTTC. V gene TRBV12-3 or TRBV12-4 combines with J gene TRBJ2-7; D may be TRBD1 or TRBD2 (6 bases each). The CDR3 is 12 amino acids. V was shortened by 4 bases and J by 5 bases, with 9 bases between the two germline ends.

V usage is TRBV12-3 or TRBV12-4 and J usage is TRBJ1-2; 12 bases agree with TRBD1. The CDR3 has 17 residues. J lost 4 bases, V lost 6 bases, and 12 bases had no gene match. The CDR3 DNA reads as TGTGCCAGCAGAGGGACAGGGGGCGAGAGTCCTTCCTATGGCTACACCTTC. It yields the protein CASRGTGGESPSYGYTF.

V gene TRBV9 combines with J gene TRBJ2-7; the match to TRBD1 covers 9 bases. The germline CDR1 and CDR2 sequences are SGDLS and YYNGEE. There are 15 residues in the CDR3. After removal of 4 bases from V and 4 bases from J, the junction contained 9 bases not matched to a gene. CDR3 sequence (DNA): TGTGCCAGCAGCTCGTCGGGGGACAGGGCGTACGAGCAGTACTTC. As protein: CASSSSGDRAYEQYF.

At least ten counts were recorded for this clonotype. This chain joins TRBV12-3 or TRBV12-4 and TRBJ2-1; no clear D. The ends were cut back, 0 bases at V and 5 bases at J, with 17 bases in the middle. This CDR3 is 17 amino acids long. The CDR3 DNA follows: TGTGCCAGCAGTTTAGCGCTAGACGACTCAGCTGACAATGAGCAGTTCTTC. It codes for CASSLALDDSADNEQFF.